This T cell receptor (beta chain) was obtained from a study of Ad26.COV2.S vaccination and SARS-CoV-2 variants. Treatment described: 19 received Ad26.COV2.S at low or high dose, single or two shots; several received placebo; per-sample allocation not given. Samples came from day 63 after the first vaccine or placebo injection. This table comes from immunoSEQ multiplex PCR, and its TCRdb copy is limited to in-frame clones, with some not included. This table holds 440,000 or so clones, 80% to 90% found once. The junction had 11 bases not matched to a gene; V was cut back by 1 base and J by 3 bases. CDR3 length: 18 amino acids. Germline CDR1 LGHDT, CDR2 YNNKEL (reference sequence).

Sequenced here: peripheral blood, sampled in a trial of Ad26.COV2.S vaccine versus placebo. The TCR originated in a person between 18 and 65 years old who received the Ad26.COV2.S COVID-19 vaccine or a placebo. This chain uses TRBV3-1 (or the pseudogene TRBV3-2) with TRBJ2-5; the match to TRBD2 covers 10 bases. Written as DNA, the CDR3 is TGTGCCAGCAGCCAAGTATTGTCTAGCGGGGGAAGAGAAGAGACCCAGTACTTC. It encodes CASSQVLSSGGREETQYF.